These 20 T cell receptor beta chains originate from one sample sequenced in a study of spatial heterogeneity in lung cancer. The time point is: sample taken at primary tumor resection. Sequencing of whole RNA from tumor, nontumor lung or frozen PBMC involved no sorting. One entry per CDR3 protein, called by TCRdb with MiXCR from the 5' RACE reads. The sample shows more than 9,000 distinct CDR3 sequences, approximately 6.2% of them seen only once. The sequencing here drew on normal lung tissue next to the tumor, taken at surgery. These receptors came from a male donor with early-stage non-small cell lung cancer.

This clonotype is medium-sized by share. This beta chain is a stray read from a library made for alpha chains; its abundance is not meaningful. The chain carries TRBV6-6 and TRBJ1-4; D unclear. CDR1 MNHNY and CDR2 SVGAGI come from the germline V gene (reference sequence). Trimming left V 4 bases short and J 5 bases short, with 14 bases between. The CDR3 covers 15 residues. The CDR3 loop is CASSSPRSENEKLFF. DNA of the CDR3: TGTGCCAGCAGTTCCCCGCGGAGCGAAAATGAAAAACTGTTTTTT.

This clonotype was observed many times. This beta chain is a stray read from a library made for alpha chains; its abundance is not meaningful. J is TRBJ2-2 and V is TRBV29-1, with 7 bases that match TRBD1. The CDR3 loop spans 16 amino acids. The ends lost 1 base at V and 4 bases at J; junction bases unmatched: 9. In germline, CDR1 is SQVTM, CDR2 ANQGSEA. This CDR3 reads CSVEVEKRQGTGELFF. The CDR3 nucleotides read TGCAGCGTTGAAGTTGAGAAAAGACAGGGCACCGGGGAGCTGTTTTTT.

This clonotype has ten or more counts. This beta chain came through as a stray read in a library set up for alpha chains, and its size says little. The J gene is TRBJ1-1, the V gene TRBV5-1; no reliable D call. V was cut by 1 base and J by 0 bases, with 4 bases left in between. The CDR3 runs to 13 residues. Germline lookup yields CDR1 SGHRS and CDR2 YFSETQ. This chain's CDR3 is CASSLSLNTEAFF. The CDR3 DNA reads TGCGCCAGCAGCTTGTCCCTGAACACTGAAGCTTTCTTT.

This clonotype is medium-sized by share. Since it is a stray read in a library aimed at alpha chains, this beta chain has a size that is not meaningful. The V call is TRBV3-1, the J call TRBJ2-5; a possible D gene is TRBD2 (5 bases). V gave up 1 base and J gave up 2 bases, with 11 bases separating them. Germline V CDR1 and CDR2: LGHDT, YNNKEL (reference sequence). This CDR3 region has 15 residues. The CDR3 loop reads CASSQVSGLQETQYF. The DNA for the CDR3 is TGTGCCAGCAGCCAAGTTAGTGGACTGCAAGAGACCCAGTACTTC.

This clonotype showed up many times. Since the library was made to target alpha chains, this beta chain is a stray read and its abundance is not meaningful. The chain recombines TRBV29-1 with TRBJ1-1; 9 bases map to TRBD1. Trimming cost V 4 bases and J 6 bases; bases outside gene matches: 6. Per the germline V gene, CDR1 is SQVTM and CDR2 is ANQGSEA. CDR3 length: 13 amino acids. CDR3 nucleotide sequence: TGCAGCGTTGTAGTCGGGGACAGGGCTGAAGCTTTCTTT. Protein: CSVVVGDRAEAFF.

This clonotype is medium-sized. With the library built for alpha chains, this beta chain is off target and its frequency is not meaningful. The rearrangement links TRBV18 to TRBJ1-2; D might be TRBD1 (5 bases). Trimming shortened V by 3 bases and J by 4 bases, and 15 bases separated the two germline ends. Germline CDR1 is KGHSH and CDR2 is LQKENI. CDR3 size: 15 residues. The CDR3, as DNA: TGTGCCAGCTCACCGACAGACCAAGGCGTCTATGGCTACACCTTC. This gives the protein CASSPTDQGVYGYTF.

This clonotype has at least ten counts. In a library made to pick up alpha chains, this beta chain is a stray read with a size that means little. This sequence joins TRBV29-1 and TRBJ2-7; perhaps TRBD1 as D (6 bases). Per the germline V gene, CDR1 is SQVTM and CDR2 is ANQGSEA. This CDR3 is 12 amino acids long. Trimming removed 5 bases from V and 7 bases from J, with 15 bases in between. CDR3 in amino acids: CSVWTEYGEQYF. CDR3 nucleotide sequence: TGCAGCGTTTGGACAGAGTATGGAGAGCAGTACTTC.

This clonotype appeared many times. This beta chain is an unintended read in a library built for alpha chains; its size means little. The chain has TRBV7-8 and TRBJ2-3, with 11 bases lining up with TRBD2. V lost 3 bases to trimming and J lost 0 bases; unmatched junction nucleotides: 5. CDR1 is SGHVS, CDR2 FQNEAQ, per germline. The CDR3 is made up of 17 amino acids. CDR3 in DNA: TGTGCCAGCAGCTTTAGCGGGAGGGCTCGTAGCACAGATACGCAGTATTTT. Translation: CASSFSGRARSTDTQYF.

This clonotype was recorded at least ten times. This beta chain slipped into a library made for alpha chains as a stray read, so its size is not meaningful. This chain links TRBV7-2 with TRBJ2-7; 9 bases map to TRBD1. The CDR3 covers 15 residues. V lost 5 bases to trimming and J lost 6 bases; unmatched junction nucleotides: 11. Germline CDR1 is SGHTA and CDR2 is FQGNSA. Here the CDR3 reads CASSQIHRGRSEQYF. The CDR3 DNA reads as TGTGCCAGCAGCCAAATCCACAGGGGGCGTTCCGAGCAGTACTTC. The full variable domain, rest sourced from reference TRBV7-2 and TRBJ2-7, is GAGVSQSPSNKVTEKGKDVELRCDPISGHTALYWYRQSLGQGLEFLIYFQGNSAPDKSGLPSDRFSAERTGGSVSTLTIQRTQQEDSAVYLCASSQIHRGRSEQYFGPGTRLTVT.

This clonotype was seen ten or more times. Within a library made for alpha chains, this beta chain is off target, and its count is uninformative. The chain joins TRBV18 to TRBJ2-2; 8 bases fit TRBD1. CDR3 length: 18 amino acids. With V trimmed by 6 bases and J by 2 bases, 14 bases remained unmatched. Germline loops: CDR1 KGHSH, CDR2 LQKENI. The CDR3 spells CASSRLPGGLPNTGELFF. CDR3 DNA sequence: TGTGCCAGCTCCCGATTACCAGGGGGCTTGCCCAACACCGGGGAGCTGTTTTTT.

On this clonotype itself: Since the library was made to target alpha chains, this beta chain is a stray read and its abundance is not meaningful. The genes are TRBV12-3 or TRBV12-4 and TRBJ2-5; 13 bases fit TRBD2. This CDR3 is built from 16 residues. J gave up 4 bases and V 5 bases, and 7 bases lay outside the gene matches. CDR3 residues: CASSPGGLAGRETQYF. Here the CDR3 DNA reads TGTGCCAGCAGTCCAGGGGGACTAGCGGGAAGAGAGACCCAGTACTTC.

Only a few counts were recorded for this clonotype. Because the library targeted alpha chains, this beta chain is an off-target read whose size means little. The chain links TRBV10-3 to TRBJ1-2; D remains ambiguous. The CDR3 is 12 amino acids. CDR1 is ENHRY, CDR2 SYGVKD, per germline. Trimming took 8 bases from V and 8 from J, leaving 15 bases between them. The CDR3 loop is CAISVDREGYTF. The CDR3 DNA reads as TGTGCCATCTCTGTGGACCGGGAGGGCTACACCTTC.

This clonotype was seen many times. This beta chain represents an off-target read in a library built for alpha chains; its size is of limited meaning. The V gene is TRBV6-6, the J gene TRBJ1-4; D is possibly TRBD1 (5 bases). The CDR3 sequence is 15 residues long. The V and J ends lost 0 bases and 2 bases respectively, with 7 bases between them. Germline CDR1 MNHNY, CDR2 SVGAGI (reference sequence). The CDR3, as DNA: TGTGCCAGCAGTTACTCATGGGGGACTAATGAAAAACTGTTTTTT. As protein: CASSYSWGTNEKLFF.

With respect to this clonotype: Because this beta chain is a stray read in a library intended to capture alpha chains, its abundance should not be given much weight. This chain joins TRBV12-3 or TRBV12-4 and TRBJ1-2; maybe TRBD1 (5 bases). There are 13 residues in the CDR3. The V end was cut by 5 bases, the J end by 9 bases, with 16 bases between. The CDR3 sequence: CASSQTGTGSYTF. The CDR3 DNA is TGTGCCAGCAGTCAAACCGGGACGGGAAGCTACACCTTC.

There are many counts of this clonotype. This beta chain slipped into a library made for alpha chains as a stray read, so its size is not meaningful. The rearrangement uses TRBV11-2 and TRBJ1-1; D unclear. Trimming removed 5 bases from V and 5 bases from J, with 21 bases in between. Looked up from germline, CDR1 is SGHAT and CDR2 is FQNNGV. The CDR3 consists of 16 residues. CDR3 region: CASSPLTVPRRTEAFF. The DNA of the CDR3 is TGTGCCAGCAGCCCCCTGACCGTACCCCGGCGGACTGAAGCTTTCTTT.

This clonotype was counted at least ten times. This beta chain is an unintended read in a library built for alpha chains; its size means little. The chain combines TRBV10-3 with TRBJ2-1; TRBD1 might be the D (5 bases). V shed 0 bases and J shed 7 bases, with 13 bases lying between them. Germline-derived CDR1 and CDR2 are ENHRY and SYGVKD. This CDR3 comprises 15 residues. The CDR3 region is CAISESLQARNEQFF. CDR3 coding DNA: TGTGCCATCAGTGAGTCCCTACAGGCCCGAAATGAGCAGTTCTTC.

This clonotype was counted ten times or more. As an off-target read in a library built for alpha chains, this beta chain has a frequency of little significance. This sequence joins TRBV18 and TRBJ1-1; D not certain. Trimming took off 1 base at V and 1 base at J, with 10 bases between the two ends. CDR1 KGHSH and CDR2 LQKENI come from the germline V gene. The CDR3 runs 15 residues. CDR3 DNA sequence: TGTGCCAGCTCACCACGGTCACGGCAGAACACTGAAGCTTTCTTT. It codes for CASSPRSRQNTEAFF.

Notes on this clonotype: This beta chain lies outside the target of a library built for alpha chains; its clone size means little. V and J are TRBV30 and TRBJ2-7; D is possibly TRBD1 (5 bases). Trimming left V 4 bases short and J 0 bases short, with 10 bases between. Germline lookup yields CDR1 GTSNPN and CDR2 SVGIG (reference sequence). The length of the CDR3 is 13 residues. CDR3 residues: CAWTQELSYEQYF. In nucleotides, the CDR3 is TGTGCCTGGACACAGGAACTCTCCTACGAGCAGTACTTC.

In this sample, this clonotype turned up many times. Found in a library prepared for alpha chains, this beta chain is an off-target read, and its abundance has little meaning. The chain carries TRBV9 and TRBJ1-4; D perhaps matches TRBD1 (6 bases). Trimming stripped 4 bases from V and 8 bases from J, with 18 bases between. Looked up from germline, CDR1 is SGDLS and CDR2 is YYNGEE. The CDR3 covers 15 residues. Here the CDR3 reads CASSPDLGGGEKLFF. The CDR3 DNA is TGTGCCAGCAGCCCAGATTTGGGGGGCGGCGAAAAACTGTTTTTT. The whole variable domain, filled in from reference TRBV9 and TRBJ1-4, reads DSGVTQTPKHLITATGQRVTLRCSPRSGDLSVYWYQQSLDQGLQFLIQYYNGEERAKGNILERFSAQQFPDLHSELNLSSLELGDSALYFCASSPDLGGGEKLFFGSGTQLSVL.

With respect to this clonotype: The library was designed around alpha chains, so this beta chain is a stray read whose abundance carries little weight. The chain uses TRBV29-1 and TRBJ2-5; 8 bases agree with TRBD1. The CDR3 runs to 13 residues. The germline V gene has CDR1 SQVTM and CDR2 ANQGSEA. V shed 6 bases and J 1 base; nucleotides not matched to a gene: 4. CDR3: CSVQQGVQETQYF. CDR3 sequence (DNA): TGCAGCGTCCAACAGGGGGTCCAAGAGACCCAGTACTTC.